This is a list of T cell receptor beta chains from one sample in a study of blood T cell repertoires in COVID-19. Repertoires were generated with immunoSEQ multiplex PCR, while TCRdb's copy carries only in-frame clones and drops some. Of about 270,000 clones in the sample, less than 90% were seen once. Specimen: peripheral blood. The receptor source for this set is a woman in her sixties or seventies with COVID-19, enrolled during active disease. Each CDR3 is given with its conserved first and last residue. D genes are given only for firm matches. The listing skips clone size in some rows; elsewhere it reads once, few, many or a size class.

d_gene: TRBD2; abundance: .; j_gene: TRBJ2-5; v_gene: TRBV12-5; CDR3nt: TGTGCTAGTGGTCCCCCCGGCGGGGGACGGGAGACCCAGTACTTC; CDR3aa: CASGPPGGGRETQYF
d_gene: .; abundance: .; j_gene: TRBJ2-5; v_gene: TRBV2; CDR3nt: TGTGCCAGCAGTGGACAGAACTTCCAAGAGACCCAGTACTTC; CDR3aa: CASSGQNFQETQYF
d_gene: .; abundance: .; j_gene: TRBJ2-3; v_gene: TRBV5-8; CDR3nt: TGTGCCAGCAGCTTGGATGAGGCGGGCACAGATACGCAGTATTTT; CDR3aa: CASSLDEAGTDTQYF
d_gene: TRBD2; abundance: .; j_gene: TRBJ2-3; v_gene: TRBV4-3; CDR3nt: TGCGCCAGCAGCCTACTGGGACTAGCGGGATCACCGGATACGCAGTATTTT; CDR3aa: CASSLLGLAGSPDTQYF
d_gene: .; abundance: .; j_gene: TRBJ2-1; v_gene: TRBV13; CDR3nt: TGTGCCAGCAGCACCGGAGCCTCCTACAATGAGCAGTTCTTC; CDR3aa: CASSTGASYNEQFF
d_gene: TRBD1; abundance: few; j_gene: TRBJ1-2; v_gene: TRBV7-2; CDR3nt: TGTGCCAGCAGCTTAGCCGGGACAGGGGGCAACTATGGCTACACCTTC; CDR3aa: CASSLAGTGGNYGYTF
d_gene: .; abundance: .; j_gene: TRBJ2-3; v_gene: TRBV9; CDR3nt: TGTGCCAGCAGCGTAGCTGGGACCGGAGGGGATACGCAGTATTTT; CDR3aa: CASSVAGTGGDTQYF
d_gene: .; abundance: .; j_gene: TRBJ1-1; v_gene: TRBV27; CDR3nt: TGTGCCAGCTCTCTGGCTTTGAACACTGAAGCTTTCTTT; CDR3aa: CASSLALNTEAFF
d_gene: TRBD1; abundance: once; j_gene: TRBJ1-2; v_gene: TRBV4-1; CDR3nt: TGCGCCAGCAGCCAAGATTACGGACAGGATGGCTACACCTTC; CDR3aa: CASSQDYGQDGYTF
d_gene: TRBD1; abundance: .; j_gene: TRBJ1-5; v_gene: TRBV2; CDR3nt: TGTGCCAGCAGAGCGGACAGGGTAGCTCAGCCCCAGCATTTT; CDR3aa: CASRADRVAQPQHF
d_gene: .; abundance: .; j_gene: TRBJ1-5; v_gene: TRBV6-5; CDR3nt: TGTGCCAGCAGTAATAGGGGGGGAGGGGGAAAGCCCCAGCATTTT; CDR3aa: CASSNRGGGGKPQHF
d_gene: .; abundance: .; j_gene: TRBJ2-3; v_gene: TRBV7-2; CDR3nt: TGTGCCAGCAGCTTATATGGGGCCACAGATACGCAGTATTTT; CDR3aa: CASSLYGATDTQYF
d_gene: .; abundance: .; j_gene: TRBJ2-1; v_gene: TRBV7-2; CDR3nt: TGTGCCAGCAGCTTAGGCCTCTTTTCAGAACATGAGCAGTTCTTC; CDR3aa: CASSLGLFSEHEQFF
d_gene: .; abundance: .; j_gene: TRBJ2-3; v_gene: TRBV9; CDR3nt: TGTGCCAGCAGCCCTGATGTTGCGGGGGCCCATACGCAGTATTTT; CDR3aa: CASSPDVAGAHTQYF
d_gene: TRBD1; abundance: .; j_gene: TRBJ2-7; v_gene: TRBV5-1; CDR3nt: TGCGCCAGCAGCCCAGGGACAGGGGGCTTCTACGAGCAGTACTTC; CDR3aa: CASSPGTGGFYEQYF
d_gene: TRBD1; abundance: once; j_gene: TRBJ2-3; v_gene: TRBV10-1; CDR3nt: TGCGCCAGCAGCTCCGGGACAGGGAACACAGATACGCAGTATTTT; CDR3aa: CASSSGTGNTDTQYF
d_gene: .; abundance: .; j_gene: TRBJ2-3; v_gene: TRBV28; CDR3nt: TGTGCCAGCAGTTTAAGGGGGTTCACAGATACGCAGTATTTT; CDR3aa: CASSLRGFTDTQYF
d_gene: TRBD1; abundance: .; j_gene: TRBJ1-2; v_gene: TRBV7-2; CDR3nt: TGTGCCAGCAGCTTGGTGGGACAGGGTACGGGCTACACCTTC; CDR3aa: CASSLVGQGTGYTF
d_gene: TRBD1; abundance: .; j_gene: TRBJ1-1; v_gene: TRBV14; CDR3nt: TGTGCCAGCAGCCCTAACACAGGGGGGACTGAAGCTTTCTTT; CDR3aa: CASSPNTGGTEAFF
d_gene: .; abundance: .; j_gene: TRBJ1-5; v_gene: TRBV7-9; CDR3nt: TGTGCCAGCAGCCACGGGGGGGCAGTCGACAATCAGCCCCAGCATTTT; CDR3aa: CASSHGGAVDNQPQHF
d_gene: .; abundance: .; j_gene: TRBJ2-1; v_gene: TRBV4-1; CDR3nt: TGCGCCAGCAGCCAAGAACCAGGGGAGAATTCGGACTCCTACAATGAGCAGTTCTTC; CDR3aa: CASSQEPGENSDSYNEQFF
d_gene: TRBD1; abundance: .; j_gene: TRBJ2-7; v_gene: TRBV7-2; CDR3nt: TGTGCCAGCAGCTCCCCTTTCGGACAGGGGTTAACCTACGAGCAGTACTTC; CDR3aa: CASSSPFGQGLTYEQYF
d_gene: TRBD1; abundance: once; j_gene: TRBJ1-2; v_gene: TRBV7-2; CDR3nt: TGTGCCAGCAGCTTCGCAGGGGGTACCAACTATGGCTACACCTTC; CDR3aa: CASSFAGGTNYGYTF
d_gene: .; abundance: few; j_gene: TRBJ1-2; v_gene: TRBV10-1; CDR3nt: TGCGCCAGCAGTCCAGGGATCGACTATGGCTACACCTTC; CDR3aa: CASSPGIDYGYTF
d_gene: TRBD2; abundance: .; j_gene: TRBJ2-3; v_gene: TRBV5-1; CDR3nt: TGCGCCAGCAGCTTGGAGGCTAGCGGGGGGTTGTCTGGTACGCAGTATTTT; CDR3aa: CASSLEASGGLSGTQYF
d_gene: TRBD1; abundance: .; j_gene: TRBJ1-1; v_gene: TRBV7-3; CDR3nt: TGTGCCAGCAGCTCGGGACAGTACACTGAAGCTTTCTTT; CDR3aa: CASSSGQYTEAFF
d_gene: .; abundance: .; j_gene: TRBJ1-3; v_gene: TRBV7-8; CDR3nt: TGTGCCAGCAGCCCTACTACTGGAAACACCATATATTTT; CDR3aa: CASSPTTGNTIYF
d_gene: TRBD1; abundance: .; j_gene: TRBJ2-1; v_gene: TRBV14; CDR3nt: TGTGCCAGCGGCGGGCTCCGGCAGGGGGAAGGTGAGCAGTTCTTC; CDR3aa: CASGGLRQGEGEQFF
d_gene: .; abundance: .; j_gene: TRBJ1-1; v_gene: TRBV24-1; CDR3nt: TGTGCCACCAGTGTCCTGGGCCCCAACACTGAAGCTTTCTTT; CDR3aa: CATSVLGPNTEAFF
d_gene: .; abundance: .; j_gene: TRBJ1-3; v_gene: TRBV5-1; CDR3nt: TGCGCCAGCAGCTTGGAGTTAGGGGGAGAGGCTGGAAACACCATATATTTT; CDR3aa: CASSLELGGEAGNTIYF
d_gene: .; abundance: .; j_gene: TRBJ2-3; v_gene: TRBV27; CDR3nt: TGTGCCAGCAGTCCCCTCCCCACAGATACGCAGTATTTT; CDR3aa: CASSPLPTDTQYF